This is a list of T cell receptor beta chains from one sample in a study of technical replicates of blood from a few donors. Only in-frame clones appear in the TCRdb table, and some are missing; sequencing was by immunoSEQ multiplex PCR. The sample includes 60,000 or so clones, roughly 97% of them seen just once. Sequenced sample: T cells isolated from PBMCs. The receptors come from a human donor in good health. The CDR3 runs from the conserved cysteine through the conserved F or W. The D gene is left open where the match is weak. Size values are once, few and many counts, or a class for expanded clones, and some rows have none.

V: TRBV29-1
D: TRBD2
length: 14
size: once
J: TRBJ2-1
DNA: TGCAGCGTGGAGAGTAGCGGGAAGTACAATGAGCAGTTCTTC
CDR3: CSVESSGKYNEQFF

V: TRBV28
D: .
length: 12
size: .
J: TRBJ2-5
DNA: TGTGCCAGCAGTTTATCGGTTGAGACCCAGTACTTC
CDR3: CASSLSVETQYF

V: TRBV11-3
D: TRBD1
length: 16
size: .
J: TRBJ2-7
DNA: TGTGCCAGCAGCAAACAGGGGGCGCTTCCCTCCTACGAGCAGTACTTC
CDR3: CASSKQGALPSYEQYF

V: TRBV6-1
D: .
length: 14
size: .
J: TRBJ2-5
DNA: TGTGCCAGCAGTGAGACATTGCCGTTCGAGACCCAGTACTTC
CDR3: CASSETLPFETQYF

V: TRBV10-2
D: .
length: 14
size: .
J: TRBJ2-2
DNA: TGCGCCAGCAGTGAAGGGGCGAACACCGGGGAGCTGTTTTTT
CDR3: CASSEGANTGELFF

V: TRBV5-1
D: TRBD2
length: 15
size: .
J: TRBJ2-7
DNA: TGCGCCAGCAGCTTGGTTAAGGGAGGGCTCTACGAGCAGTACTTC
CDR3: CASSLVKGGLYEQYF

V: TRBV9
D: .
length: 13
size: .
J: TRBJ2-1
DNA: TGTGCCAGCAGCTTGGGGGCCCTCAATGAGCAGTTCTTC
CDR3: CASSLGALNEQFF

V: TRBV10-3
D: .
length: 12
size: .
J: TRBJ1-1
DNA: TGTGCCATCAGTGATACGGGGATTGAAGCTTTCTTT
CDR3: CAISDTGIEAFF

V: TRBV21-1
D: .
length: 16
size: .
J: TRBJ2-7
DNA: TGTGCCAGCAGCAATAGCCGTGGACACACTTTCCACGAGCAGTACTTC
CDR3: CASSNSRGHTFHEQYF

V: TRBV11-3
D: .
length: 14
size: .
J: TRBJ2-7
DNA: TGTGCCAGCAGAGAAGCGGGCCTCTCCTACGAGCAGTACTTC
CDR3: CASREAGLSYEQYF

V: TRBV5-1
D: TRBD1
length: 15
size: .
J: TRBJ1-2
DNA: TGCGCCAGCAGCTTGGGGTGGGACAGGGACTATGGCTACACCTTC
CDR3: CASSLGWDRDYGYTF

V: TRBV27
D: TRBD1
length: 19
size: .
J: TRBJ2-3
DNA: TGTGCCAGCAGTTTAACATGGACAGGCTTATTCAGGGGGACAGATACGCAGTATTTT
CDR3: CASSLTWTGLFRGTDTQYF

V: TRBV15
D: TRBD2
length: 16
size: once
J: TRBJ2-1
DNA: TGTGCCACCAGCAGATCCGGGACTAGCGGTCGGAATGAGCAGTTCTTC
CDR3: CATSRSGTSGRNEQFF

V: TRBV6-4
D: .
length: 13
size: .
J: TRBJ1-1
DNA: TGTGCCAGCAGTGACTCAAACAGCCTCAGGACTTTCTTT
CDR3: CASSDSNSLRTFF

V: TRBV6-5
D: TRBD1
length: 14
size: .
J: TRBJ2-7
DNA: TGTGCCAGCCGAGGGGGACAGCCGTCCTACGAGCAGTACTTC
CDR3: CASRGGQPSYEQYF